The TCR beta chain under discussion was sequenced for a study of T cells in Graves' hyperthyroidism and ophthalmopathy. With respect to this clonotype: Its target is not known.

Points from the study as a whole: Within blood appeared most thyroid clonotypes that had expanded above 0.001.

Researchers took RNA transcripts and amplified the TCR beta CDR3 regions from them. HTBI primers drove first-round RT-PCR of the TCR CDR3. TCRdb fed the multiplex PCR reads into MiXCR, producing one record per CDR3 protein. The sample consists of hundreds of thousands of distinct CDR3 sequences, about half of them appearing once. Hyperthyroidism had been newly diagnosed in patients aged 18 to 65, and its duration was under 2 months. Investigators excluded patients with uncontrolled infection, other autoimmune disease, pregnancy or lactation. For the diagnoses, clinical symptoms, serum thyroxine and TRAb, thyroid ultrasound and orbital computed tomography were used. The CDR3 is 15 residues long. Trimming pared 3 bases from V and 4 bases from J, leaving 16 bases between.

Sequencing was performed on peripheral blood or thyroid tissue (not recorded which). This chain connects TRBV12-3 or TRBV12-4 to TRBJ2-7; D is perhaps TRBD1 (5 bases). The TCR sequence derives from a woman aged 18 to 35 with Graves' hyperthyroidism. The CDR3 DNA reads TGTGCCAGCAGTTTGGCAGGGTATGATAAATACGAGCAGTACTTC. This translates into CASSLAGYDKYEQYF.